One and the same sample provided the 19 T cell receptor beta chains below, sequenced in a study of identical twins. One entry per CDR3 protein, called by TCRdb with MiXCR from the 5' RACE reads. The sample lists 1.5 million or so distinct CDR3 sequences; around 33% were seen once. Sequencing input: cord blood. The receptors derive from a newborn girl in good health.

This clonotype appeared a few times. The CDR3 protein is CASSLVGGGQETQYF. CDR3 nucleotide sequence: TGTGCCAGCAGCTTAGTAGGAGGGGGTCAAGAGACCCAGTACTTC. The chain uses TRBV13 and TRBJ2-5, with D perhaps matching TRBD1 or TRBD2 (6 bases each). CDR3 length equals 15 residues. Germline V gene data show CDR1 as PRHDT and CDR2 as FYEKMQ (reference sequence). V was shortened by 1 base and J by 2 bases, with 11 bases between the two germline ends. Looking up the rest from reference TRBV13 and TRBJ2-5 gives the full variable domain: AAGVIQSPRHLIKEKRETATLKCYPIPRHDTVYWYQQGPGQDPQFLISFYEKMQSDKGSIPDRFSAQQFSDYHSELNMSSLELGDSALYFCASSLVGGGQETQYFGPGTRLLVL.

This clonotype was recorded a few times. The J gene is TRBJ2-7, the V gene TRBV3-1; D not certain. The CDR3 has 14 amino acids. Trimming stripped 0 bases from V and 6 bases from J, with 12 bases between. Germline V lookup: CDR1 LGHDT, CDR2 YNNKEL (reference sequence). Here the CDR3 reads CASSQERRTFEQYF. The CDR3, as DNA: TGTGCCAGCAGCCAAGAGAGGCGAACCTTCGAGCAGTACTTC.

This clonotype turned up a few times. The J gene is TRBJ1-5, the V gene TRBV2; tentative D call: TRBD1 (6 bases). This CDR3 spans 15 amino acids. Germline loops: CDR1 SNHLY, CDR2 FYNNEI. The V gene lost 4 bases and the J gene lost 4 bases, with 14 bases spanning the gap. The CDR3 loop reads CASSGWGGRNQPQHF. The CDR3 DNA sequence: TGTGCCAGCAGTGGATGGGGGGGCAGGAATCAGCCCCAGCATTTT.

This clonotype has a handful of counts. This chain joins TRBV14 and TRBJ2-5; D is unresolved. The V gene's germline CDR1 is SGHDN and CDR2 FVKESK. There are 14 residues in the CDR3. The germline V and J ends were trimmed by 4 bases and 4 bases, with 13 bases remaining between them. CDR3 amino acids: CASSPDLLRETQYF. The CDR3 bases are TGTGCCAGCAGCCCAGACCTCCTGCGAGAGACCCAGTACTTC.

This clonotype has only a few counts. The V gene is TRBV5-1, the J gene TRBJ1-4; no firm D call. The CDR3 length is 12 residues. The germline CDR1 and CDR2 sequences are SGHRS and YFSETQ. Trimming removed 0 bases from V and 6 bases from J, with 3 bases in between. CDR3 DNA: TGCGCCAGCAGCTTGGATGATGAAAAACTGTTTTTT. It encodes CASSLDDEKLFF.

This chain uses TRBV7-9 with TRBJ2-5, with 11 bases identical to TRBD2. Per the germline V gene, CDR1 is SEHNR and CDR2 is FQNEAQ (reference sequence). The V segment lost 6 bases and the J segment 11 bases; nucleotides outside the gene matches: 11. The CDR3 spans 14 residues. CDR3 amino acids: CASSWGLADNEQYF. The CDR3 DNA sequence: TGTGCCAGCAGTTGGGGACTAGCGGACAATGAGCAGTACTTC. Full variable domain (missing parts from reference TRBV7-9 and TRBJ2-5): DTGVSQNPRHKITKRGQNVTFRCDPISEHNRLYWYRQTLGQGPEFLTYFQNEAQLEKSRLLSDRFSAERPKGSFSTLEIQRTEQGDSAMYLCASSWGLADNEQYFGPGTRLLVL.

The chain recombines TRBV20-1 with TRBJ2-1; 10 bases fit TRBD2. The trim removed 0 bases at V and 6 bases at J, leaving 5 bases unmatched. Germline assignment: CDR1 DFQATT and CDR2 SNEGSKA (reference sequence). CDR3 size: 15 residues. CDR3 amino acids: CSARDRLAGVNEQFF. CDR3 coding DNA: TGCAGTGCTAGAGATCGGCTAGCGGGAGTCAATGAGCAGTTCTTC.

This clonotype was picked up many times. This chain joins TRBV5-1 and TRBJ2-1; D possibly corresponds to TRBD2 (6 bases). V lost 4 bases, J lost 7 bases, and 12 bases lay in between. This CDR3 has 13 residues. The germline gives CDR1 SGHRS, CDR2 YFSETQ. This CDR3 reads CASSRDSENEQFF. The DNA for the CDR3 is TGCGCCAGCAGCCGGGACTCAGAAAATGAGCAGTTCTTC.

Only a few counts were recorded for this clonotype. The chain combines TRBV18 with TRBJ2-4; D may be TRBD2 (5 bases). Gene TRBJ2-7 matches the end of the DNA better, so the J call may be wrong. The CDR3 has 13 amino acids. Per germline, CDR1 KGHSH and CDR2 LQKENI. In DNA form, the CDR3 reads TGTGCCAGCTCCCACGGGAACCAATACGAGCAGTACTTC. It translates to CASSHGNQYEQYF.

This chain links TRBV5-1 with TRBJ2-4; 9 bases align to TRBD1. Judging by the DNA end, TRBJ2-7 fits better; the J call may be wrong. Germline CDR1 and CDR2: SGHRS and YFSETQ. The CDR3 is made up of 16 amino acids. The CDR3 nucleotides read TGCGCCAGCAGCTTGGCCAGACAGGGGGGAGCCTACGAGCAGTACTTC. Translating gives CASSLARQGGAYEQYF.

This clonotype was observed many times. The chain is built from TRBV28 and TRBJ2-7; TRBD1 is a possible D gene (6 bases). Trimming pared 3 bases from V and 3 bases from J, leaving 12 bases between. Germline CDR1 MDHEN, CDR2 SYDVKM. This CDR3 spans 14 amino acids. Here the CDR3 DNA reads TGTGCCAGCAGTTTCCCTGGGACAAACTACGAGCAGTACTTC. Translated: CASSFPGTNYEQYF.

This clonotype has just a few counts. The rearrangement joins TRBV24-1 to TRBJ2-1, with TRBD2 matching 7 bases. The germline V gene has CDR1 KGHDR and CDR2 SFDVKD. The CDR3 spans 13 residues. J gave up 9 bases and V 4 bases, and 5 bases lay outside the gene matches. The CDR3 nucleotides read TGTGCCACCAGTGACCTCAGCGGGATTGAGCAGTTCTTC. This gives the protein CATSDLSGIEQFF.

This clonotype was seen more than once but under ten times. Here the CDR3 reads CAITKNGLADNTDTQYF. The CDR3 DNA sequence: TGTGCCATCACTAAAAATGGACTAGCGGACAACACAGATACGCAGTATTTT. The chain couples TRBV10-3 to TRBJ2-3; TRBD2 matches at 10 bases. Germline CDR1 reads ENHRY; CDR2 reads SYGVKD. The CDR3 consists of 17 residues. V lost 7 bases, J lost 2 bases, and 12 bases stayed unmatched.

The chain recombines TRBV7-2 with TRBJ2-1, with 8 positions matching TRBD2. The length of the CDR3 is 15 residues. Germline V CDR1 and CDR2: SGHTA, FQGNSA. The V segment lost 5 bases and the J segment 0 bases; nucleotides outside the gene matches: 3. The CDR3 DNA is TGTGCCAGCAGCATGAGCGGGAGCTCCTACAATGAGCAGTTCTTC. Its translation is CASSMSGSSYNEQFF.

The table lists this clonotype with a few counts. V usage is TRBV21-1 and J usage is TRBJ2-7; the D segment call TRBD2 is taken from the table without a DNA check. TRBV21-1 is a pseudogene. The CDR3 contains 13 residues. CDR3 sequence reads: CASRLAGAHEQYF. Written as DNA, the CDR3 is TGTGCCAGCCGACTAGCGGGAGCCCACGAGCAGTACTTC.

The chain uses TRBV7-8 and TRBJ2-2; 11 bases match TRBD2. Trimming removed 1 base from V and 0 bases from J; junction bases left unmatched: 4. In germline, CDR1 is SGHVS, CDR2 FQNEAQ. The CDR3 runs 18 residues. CDR3 nucleotides: TGTGCCAGCAGCTTAGTGACTAGCGGGGCGGCGAACACCGGGGAGCTGTTTTTT. Encoded protein: CASSLVTSGAANTGELFF.

The genes are TRBV18 and TRBJ2-5, with 9 bases lining up with TRBD2. Unmatched junction bases numbered 13, after V lost 0 bases and J lost 11 bases. The CDR3 length is 16 residues. Germline loops: CDR1 KGHSH, CDR2 LQKENI. The CDR3 region is CASSPPWGLARNEQYF. For the CDR3, the DNA is TGTGCCAGCTCACCACCGTGGGGACTAGCAAGGAATGAGCAGTACTTC.

This clonotype was seen a handful of times. J is TRBJ2-1 and V is TRBV28; tentative D call: TRBD2 (5 bases). There are 16 residues in the CDR3. Looked up from germline, CDR1 is MDHEN and CDR2 is SYDVKM. V shed 2 bases and J shed 0 bases, with 11 bases lying between them. The CDR3, as DNA: TGTGCCAGCAGTTTAACTCTAGCAAGCTCCTACAATGAGCAGTTCTTC. Translated: CASSLTLASSYNEQFF.

V and J are TRBV9 and TRBJ2-7; 9 bases are shared with TRBD2. This CDR3 comprises 14 residues. V lost 7 bases to trimming and J lost 1 base; unmatched junction nucleotides: 6. Germline V CDR1 and CDR2: SGDLS, YYNGEE. The CDR3 is CASFLSGSSYEQYF. CDR3 sequence (DNA): TGTGCCAGCTTCCTTAGCGGGAGTTCCTACGAGCAGTACTTC.